This T cell receptor (beta chain) was captured in a study of blood T cells in healthy people across ages. Turning to the study itself: About one barcoded beta molecule per two T cells came from capture by template switching.

CDR3 length: 15 amino acids. CDR1 is MDHEN, CDR2 SYDVKM, per germline. A second PCR of about 7 to 11 cycles used a sample-barcoded 5' primer and a J-beta primer mix. Using its own MiXCR run on the 5' RACE reads, TCRdb lists one record per CDR3 protein. The table has around 940,000 distinct CDR3 sequences, roughly 51% seen once. Study-level points and caveats: Donors of long life had a larger count of naive CD4+ cells and greater diversity than aged donors. Older individuals had lower TCR beta diversity per million T cells (the decline was roughly linear).

This clonotype came up a few times. Antigen unknown. The individuals who served as donors were healthy Caucasians living in Russia, aged roughly 6 to 95. Specimen: blood. This TCR was recovered from a woman aged 55-69 years in good health. The genes are TRBV28 and TRBJ2-7; D possibly corresponds to TRBD2 (6 bases). The tail of the sequence fits TRBJ2-4 better, so the J call may be wrong. The CDR3 loop reads CASTPGGGSKNIQYF. CDR3 in DNA: TGTGCCAGCACCCCCGGTGGGGGGTCCAAAAACATTCAGTACTTC.